This TCR beta chain emerged from a study of blood T cell repertoires in COVID-19. Study at large: There were acute and convalescent COVID-19 samples, and they came from the United States, Italy and Spain. Sample material is recorded as cDNA or gDNA derived from T cells, B-cell-depleted T cells, or PBMCs.

The germline V gene has CDR1 SQVTM and CDR2 ANQGSEA. CDR3 size: 12 residues. V was shortened by 1 base and J by 3 bases, with 6 bases between the two germline ends. This clone was counted once. Clones were sequenced by immunoSEQ multiplex PCR, and TCRdb holds only the in-frame ones, with some missing. The sample consists of 170,000 or so clones, 90% of them appearing once. The chain couples TRBV29-1 to TRBJ1-2; D remains unclear. The sequenced material came from peripheral blood. The TCR was taken from a man aged 50 or older with acute or convalescent COVID-19. The CDR3 sequence is CSVEGRYYGYTF. In nucleotides, the CDR3 is TGCAGCGTTGAAGGCAGATACTATGGCTACACCTTC. Full variable domain (rest looked up from reference TRBV29-1 and TRBJ1-2): SAVISQKPSRDICQRGTSLTIQCQVDSQVTMMFWYRQQPGQSLTLIATANQGSEATYESGFVIDKFPISRPNLTFSTLTVSNMSPEDSSIYLCSVEGRYYGYTFGSGTRLTVV.